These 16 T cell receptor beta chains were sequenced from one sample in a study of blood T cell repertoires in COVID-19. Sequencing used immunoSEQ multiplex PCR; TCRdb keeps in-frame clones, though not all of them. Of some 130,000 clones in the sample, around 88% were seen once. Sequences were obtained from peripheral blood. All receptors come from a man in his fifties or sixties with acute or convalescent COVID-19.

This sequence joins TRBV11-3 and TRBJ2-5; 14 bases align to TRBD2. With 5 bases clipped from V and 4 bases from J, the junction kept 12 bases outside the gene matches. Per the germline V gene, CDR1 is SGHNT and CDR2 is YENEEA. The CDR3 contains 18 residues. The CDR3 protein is CASSPGTSGSKKGETQYF. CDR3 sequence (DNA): TGTGCCAGCAGCCCTGGGACTAGCGGGAGTAAAAAGGGAGAGACCCAGTACTTC.

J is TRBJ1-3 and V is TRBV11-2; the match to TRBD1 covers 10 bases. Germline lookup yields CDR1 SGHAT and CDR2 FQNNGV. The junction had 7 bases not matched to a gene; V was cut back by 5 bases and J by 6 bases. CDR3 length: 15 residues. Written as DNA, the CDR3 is TGTGCCAGCAGCCCCATCGGGACAGGGGAAAACACCATATATTTT. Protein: CASSPIGTGENTIYF.

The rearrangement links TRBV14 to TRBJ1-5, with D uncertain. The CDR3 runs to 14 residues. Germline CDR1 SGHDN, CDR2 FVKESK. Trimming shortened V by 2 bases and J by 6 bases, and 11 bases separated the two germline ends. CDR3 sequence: CASSQIGRGQPQHF. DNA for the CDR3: TGTGCCAGCAGCCAAATCGGAAGAGGTCAGCCCCAGCATTTT.

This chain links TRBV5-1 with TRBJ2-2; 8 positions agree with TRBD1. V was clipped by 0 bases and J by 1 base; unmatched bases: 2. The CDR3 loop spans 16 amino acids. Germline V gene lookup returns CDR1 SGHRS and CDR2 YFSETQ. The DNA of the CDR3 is TGCGCCAGCAGCTTGGCGGGGACAGGGAACACCGGGGAGCTGTTTTTT. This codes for CASSLAGTGNTGELFF.

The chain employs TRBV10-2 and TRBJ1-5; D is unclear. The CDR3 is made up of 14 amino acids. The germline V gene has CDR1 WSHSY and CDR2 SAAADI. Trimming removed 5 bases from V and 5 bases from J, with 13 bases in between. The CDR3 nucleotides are TGCGCCAGCAGTCCGTATAATGTTGATCAGCCCCAGCATTTT. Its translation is CASSPYNVDQPQHF.

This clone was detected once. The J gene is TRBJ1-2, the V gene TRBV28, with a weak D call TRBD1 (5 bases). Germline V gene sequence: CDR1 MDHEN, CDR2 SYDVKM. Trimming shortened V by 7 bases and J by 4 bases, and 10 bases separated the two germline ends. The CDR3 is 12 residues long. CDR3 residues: CASTKTAYGYTF. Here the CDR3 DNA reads TGTGCCAGCACCAAGACAGCCTATGGCTACACCTTC.

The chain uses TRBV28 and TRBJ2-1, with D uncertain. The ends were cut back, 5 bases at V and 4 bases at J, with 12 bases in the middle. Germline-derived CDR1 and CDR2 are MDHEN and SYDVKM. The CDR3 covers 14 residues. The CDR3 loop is CASSPGAPYNEQFF. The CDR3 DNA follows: TGTGCCAGCAGTCCTGGAGCTCCATACAATGAGCAGTTCTTC.

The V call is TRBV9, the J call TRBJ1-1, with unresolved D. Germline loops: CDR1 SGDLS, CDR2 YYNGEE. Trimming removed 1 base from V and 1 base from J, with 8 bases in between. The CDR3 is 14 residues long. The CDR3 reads CASSVLSRNTEAFF. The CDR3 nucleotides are TGTGCCAGCAGCGTACTGAGTCGGAACACTGAAGCTTTCTTT.

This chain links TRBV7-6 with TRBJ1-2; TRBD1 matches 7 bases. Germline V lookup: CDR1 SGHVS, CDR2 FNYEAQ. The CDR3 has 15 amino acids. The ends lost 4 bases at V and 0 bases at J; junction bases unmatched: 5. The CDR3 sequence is CASSSGTAPNYGYTF. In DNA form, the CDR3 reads TGTGCCAGCAGCTCCGGGACAGCGCCTAACTATGGCTACACCTTC.

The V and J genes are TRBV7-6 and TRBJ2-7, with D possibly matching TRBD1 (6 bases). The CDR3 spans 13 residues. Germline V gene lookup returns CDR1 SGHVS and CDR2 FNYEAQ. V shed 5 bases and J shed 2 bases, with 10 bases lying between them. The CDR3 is CASSPGQTYEQYF. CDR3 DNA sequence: TGTGCCAGCAGCCCCGGACAGACCTACGAGCAGTACTTC.

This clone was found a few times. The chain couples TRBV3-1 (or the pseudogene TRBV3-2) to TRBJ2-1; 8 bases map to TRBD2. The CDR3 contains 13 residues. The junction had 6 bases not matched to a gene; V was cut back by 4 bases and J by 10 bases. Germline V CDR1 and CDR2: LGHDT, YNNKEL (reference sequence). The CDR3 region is CASSLLAAGEQFF. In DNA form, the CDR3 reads TGTGCCAGCAGCCTACTAGCGGCCGGGGAGCAGTTCTTC.

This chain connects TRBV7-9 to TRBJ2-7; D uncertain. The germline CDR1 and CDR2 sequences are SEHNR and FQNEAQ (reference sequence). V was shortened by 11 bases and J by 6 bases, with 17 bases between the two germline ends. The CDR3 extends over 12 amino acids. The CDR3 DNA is TGTGCCTCTTCTGACACCGGCGTCGAGCAGTACTTC. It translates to CASSDTGVEQYF.

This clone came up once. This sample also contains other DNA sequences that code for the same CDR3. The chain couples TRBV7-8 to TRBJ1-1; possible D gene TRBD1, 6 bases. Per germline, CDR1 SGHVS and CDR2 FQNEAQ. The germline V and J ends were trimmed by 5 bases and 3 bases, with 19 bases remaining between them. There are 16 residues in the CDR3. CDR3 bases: TGTGCCAGCAGCCGCACCAGACAGGATCCAGACACTGAAGCTTTCTTT. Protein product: CASSRTRQDPDTEAFF.

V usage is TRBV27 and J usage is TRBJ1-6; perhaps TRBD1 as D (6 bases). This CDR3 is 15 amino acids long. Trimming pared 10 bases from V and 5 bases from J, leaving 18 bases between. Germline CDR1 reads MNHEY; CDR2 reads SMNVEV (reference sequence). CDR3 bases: TGTGCCAACCTAGACAGGCTGGAAAATAATTCACCCCTCCACTTT. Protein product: CANLDRLENNSPLHF.

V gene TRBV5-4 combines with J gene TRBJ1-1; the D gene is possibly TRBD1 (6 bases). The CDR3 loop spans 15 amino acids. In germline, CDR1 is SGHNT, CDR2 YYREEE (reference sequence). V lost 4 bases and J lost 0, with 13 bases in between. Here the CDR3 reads CASSPGGQLNTEAFF. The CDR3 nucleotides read TGTGCCAGCAGCCCGGGAGGACAGTTGAACACTGAAGCTTTCTTT.

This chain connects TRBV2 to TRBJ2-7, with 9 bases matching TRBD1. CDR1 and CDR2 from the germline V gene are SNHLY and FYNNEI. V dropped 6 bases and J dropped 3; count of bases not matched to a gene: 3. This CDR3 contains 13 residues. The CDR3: CASRRDRDYEQYF. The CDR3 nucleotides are TGTGCCAGCAGGAGGGACAGGGACTACGAGCAGTACTTC.